The TCR beta chain described here comes from a study of CD8 T cells in Susac syndrome. The V gene lost 0 bases and the J gene lost 10 bases, with 12 bases spanning the gap. The CDR3 totals 13 residues. RNA amounts of about 0.5 to 1 ug underwent reverse transcription with random hexamers. TCRdb re-derived calls from the immunoSEQ multiplex PCR reads in MiXCR, one entry per CDR3 protein. Seen here are about 150,000 distinct CDR3 sequences, 90% to 96% observed once, and the top ten hold around 0.12%. The chain links TRBV12-3 or TRBV12-4 to TRBJ1-2; D unresolved. The sequencing input was CD4+ T cells from PBMCs. The source is a human donor with Susac syndrome. The CDR3 sequence: CASSLADPGYYTF. The CDR3 region has the DNA TGTGCCAGCAGTTTAGCCGACCCTGGGTACTACACCTTC.